The sequence of this T cell receptor (beta chain) was determined in a study of monozygotic twins with cystic fibrosis. Note on this clone: Its matching antigen is unknown.

Method: immunoSEQ multiplex PCR; TCRdb's copy keeps in-frame clones and lacks some. Here the sample spans 20,000 to 30,000 clones, around 96% being singletons. Regarding the study as a whole: Clonality was generally low (median around 0.009), higher in the most severe patients. Nucleotide-identical clonotype sharing was significantly higher within monozygotic CF twin pairs than between unrelated CF individuals.

Germline CDR1 and CDR2: SEHNR and FQNEAQ (reference sequence). This CDR3 region has 14 residues. V lost 5 bases and J lost 5, with 12 bases in between. V gene TRBV7-9 combines with J gene TRBJ1-4; no clear D. Material: blood. The receptor was derived from a girl between 2 and 10 years old with cystic fibrosis. This CDR3 is CASSPRNENEKLFF. The CDR3 DNA reads as TGTGCCAGCAGCCCCCGGAATGAGAATGAAAAACTGTTTTTT.